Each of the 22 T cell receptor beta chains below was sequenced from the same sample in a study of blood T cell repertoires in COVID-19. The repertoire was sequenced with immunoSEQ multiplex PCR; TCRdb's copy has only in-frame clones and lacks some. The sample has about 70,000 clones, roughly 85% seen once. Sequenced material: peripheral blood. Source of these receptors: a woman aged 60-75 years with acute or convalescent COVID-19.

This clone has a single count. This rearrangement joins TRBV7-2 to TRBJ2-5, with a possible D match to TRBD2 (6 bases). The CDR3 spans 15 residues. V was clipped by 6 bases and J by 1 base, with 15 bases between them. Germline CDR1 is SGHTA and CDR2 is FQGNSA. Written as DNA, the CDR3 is TGTGCCAGCAGTCTGACGGGACTCACCCAAGAGACCCAGTACTTC. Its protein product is CASSLTGLTQETQYF.

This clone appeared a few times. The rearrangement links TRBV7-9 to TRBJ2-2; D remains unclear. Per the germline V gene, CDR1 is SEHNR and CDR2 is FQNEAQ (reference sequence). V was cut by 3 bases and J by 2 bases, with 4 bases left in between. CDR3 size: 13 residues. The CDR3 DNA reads TGTGCCAGCAGCTTTAAAAACACCGGGGAGCTGTTTTTT. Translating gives CASSFKNTGELFF. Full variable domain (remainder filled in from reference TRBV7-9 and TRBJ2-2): DTGVSQNPRHKITKRGQNVTFRCDPISEHNRLYWYRQTLGQGPEFLTYFQNEAQLEKSRLLSDRFSAERPKGSFSTLEIQRTEQGDSAMYLCASSFKNTGELFFGEGSRLTVL.

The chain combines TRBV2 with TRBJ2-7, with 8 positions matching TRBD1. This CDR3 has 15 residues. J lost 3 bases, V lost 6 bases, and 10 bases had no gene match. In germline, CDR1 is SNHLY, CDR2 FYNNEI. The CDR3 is CASSTPGTGFYEQYF. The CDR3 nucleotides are TGTGCCAGCAGCACCCCCGGGACAGGTTTCTACGAGCAGTACTTC.

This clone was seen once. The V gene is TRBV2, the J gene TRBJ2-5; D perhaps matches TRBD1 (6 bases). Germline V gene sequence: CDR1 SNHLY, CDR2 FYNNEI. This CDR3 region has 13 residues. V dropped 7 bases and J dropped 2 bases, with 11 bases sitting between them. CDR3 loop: CASNGQLQETQYF. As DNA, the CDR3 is TGTGCCAGCAACGGACAGTTACAAGAGACCCAGTACTTC.

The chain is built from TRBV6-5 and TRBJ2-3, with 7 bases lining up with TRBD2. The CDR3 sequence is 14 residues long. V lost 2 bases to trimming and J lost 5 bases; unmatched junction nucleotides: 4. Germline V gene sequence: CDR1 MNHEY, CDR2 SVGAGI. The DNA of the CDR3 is TGTGCCAGCAGTTACCTTTGGGGGGGAGATACGCAGTATTTT. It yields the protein CASSYLWGGDTQYF.

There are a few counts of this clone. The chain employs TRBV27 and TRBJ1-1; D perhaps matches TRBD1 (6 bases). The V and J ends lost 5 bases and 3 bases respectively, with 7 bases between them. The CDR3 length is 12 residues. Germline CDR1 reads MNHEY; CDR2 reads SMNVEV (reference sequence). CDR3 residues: CASSQGYTEAFF. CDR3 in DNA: TGTGCCAGCAGTCAGGGGTACACTGAAGCTTTCTTT.

This CDR3 reads CASRRLYIVNTEAFF. In nucleotides, the CDR3 is TGTGCCAGCAGACGACTCTATATAGTGAACACTGAAGCTTTCTTT. V usage is TRBV28 and J usage is TRBJ1-1; D ambiguous. The germline V and J ends were trimmed by 6 bases and 0 bases, with 14 bases remaining between them. This CDR3 is 15 amino acids long. Germline CDR1 MDHEN, CDR2 SYDVKM.

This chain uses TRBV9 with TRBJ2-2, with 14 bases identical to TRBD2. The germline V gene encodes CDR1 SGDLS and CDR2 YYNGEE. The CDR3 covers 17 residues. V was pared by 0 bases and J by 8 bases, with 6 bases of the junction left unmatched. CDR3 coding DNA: TGTGCCAGCAGCGTAGGACTAGCGGGAGGGCCTAATGGGGAGCTGTTTTTT. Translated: CASSVGLAGGPNGELFF.

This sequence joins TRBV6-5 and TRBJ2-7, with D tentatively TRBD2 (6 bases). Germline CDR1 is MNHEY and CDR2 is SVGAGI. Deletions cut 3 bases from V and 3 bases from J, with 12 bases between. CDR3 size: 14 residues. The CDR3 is CASSYSGENYEQYF. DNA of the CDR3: TGTGCCAGCAGTTATAGCGGAGAAAACTACGAGCAGTACTTC.

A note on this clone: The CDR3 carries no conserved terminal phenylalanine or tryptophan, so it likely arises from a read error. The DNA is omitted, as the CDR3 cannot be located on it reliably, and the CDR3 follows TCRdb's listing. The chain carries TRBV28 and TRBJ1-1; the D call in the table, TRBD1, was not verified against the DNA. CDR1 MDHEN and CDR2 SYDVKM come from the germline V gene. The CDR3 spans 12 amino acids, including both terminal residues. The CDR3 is CASSGDSQLWVC.

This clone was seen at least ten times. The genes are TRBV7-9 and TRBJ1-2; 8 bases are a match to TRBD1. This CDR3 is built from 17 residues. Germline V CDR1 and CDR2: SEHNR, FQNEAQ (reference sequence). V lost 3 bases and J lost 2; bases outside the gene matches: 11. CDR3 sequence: CASSLGSSGGPNYGYTF. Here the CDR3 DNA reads TGTGCCAGCAGCTTGGGTAGCTCAGGGGGCCCCAACTATGGCTACACCTTC.

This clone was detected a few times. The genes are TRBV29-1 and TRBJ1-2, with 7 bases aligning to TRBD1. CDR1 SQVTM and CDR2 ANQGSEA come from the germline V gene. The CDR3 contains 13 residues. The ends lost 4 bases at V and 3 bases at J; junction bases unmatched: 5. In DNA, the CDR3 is TGCAGCGTTGTGACAGGGTTTGACTATGGCTACACCTTC. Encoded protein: CSVVTGFDYGYTF. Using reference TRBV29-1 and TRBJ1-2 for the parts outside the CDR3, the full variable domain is SAVISQKPSRDICQRGTSLTIQCQVDSQVTMMFWYRQQPGQSLTLIATANQGSEATYESGFVIDKFPISRPNLTFSTLTVSNMSPEDSSIYLCSVVTGFDYGYTFGSGTRLTVV.

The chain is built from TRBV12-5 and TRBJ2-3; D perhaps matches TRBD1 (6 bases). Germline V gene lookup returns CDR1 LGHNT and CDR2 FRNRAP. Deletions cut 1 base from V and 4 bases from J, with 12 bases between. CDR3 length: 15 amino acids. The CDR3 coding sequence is TGTGCTAGTGGTTTGGGGGACACGTATTCAGATACGCAGTATTTT. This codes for CASGLGDTYSDTQYF.

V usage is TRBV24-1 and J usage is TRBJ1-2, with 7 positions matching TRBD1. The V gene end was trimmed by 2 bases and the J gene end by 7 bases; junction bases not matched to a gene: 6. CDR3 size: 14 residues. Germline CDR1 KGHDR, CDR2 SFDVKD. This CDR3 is CATSDWTQGVGYTF. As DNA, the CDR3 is TGTGCCACCAGTGATTGGACCCAGGGGGTTGGCTACACCTTC.

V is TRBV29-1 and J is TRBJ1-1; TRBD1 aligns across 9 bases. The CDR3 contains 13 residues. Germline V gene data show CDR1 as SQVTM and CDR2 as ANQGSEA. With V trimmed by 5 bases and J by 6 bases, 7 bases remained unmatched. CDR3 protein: CSVKTGGFPEAFF. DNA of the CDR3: TGCAGCGTTAAGACAGGGGGATTCCCTGAAGCTTTCTTT.

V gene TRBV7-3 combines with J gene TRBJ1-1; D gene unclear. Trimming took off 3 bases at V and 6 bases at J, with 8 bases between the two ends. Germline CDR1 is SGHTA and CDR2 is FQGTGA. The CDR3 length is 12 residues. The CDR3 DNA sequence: TGTGCCAGCAGCTTGGGTGGAGCTGAAGCTTTCTTT. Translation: CASSLGGAEAFF.

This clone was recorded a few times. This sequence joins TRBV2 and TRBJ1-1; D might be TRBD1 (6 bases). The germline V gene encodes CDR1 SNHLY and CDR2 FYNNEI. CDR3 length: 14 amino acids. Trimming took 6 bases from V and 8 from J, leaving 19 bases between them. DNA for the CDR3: TGTGCCAGCAGAACAAACGGAGCAGGGGCGGAAGCTTTCTTT. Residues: CASRTNGAGAEAFF.

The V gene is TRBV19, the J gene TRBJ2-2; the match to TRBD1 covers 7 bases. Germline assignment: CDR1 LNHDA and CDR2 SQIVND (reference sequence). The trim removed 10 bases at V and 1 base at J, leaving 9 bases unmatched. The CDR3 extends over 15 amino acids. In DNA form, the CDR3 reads TGTGCCACCAAATTCGGACAGGAGAACACCGGGGAGCTGTTTTTT. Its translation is CATKFGQENTGELFF.

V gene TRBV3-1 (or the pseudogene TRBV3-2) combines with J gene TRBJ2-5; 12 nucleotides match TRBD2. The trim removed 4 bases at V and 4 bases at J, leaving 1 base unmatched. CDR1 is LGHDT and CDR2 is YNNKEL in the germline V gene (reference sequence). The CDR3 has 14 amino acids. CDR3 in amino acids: CASSPGLAGETQYF. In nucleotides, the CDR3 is TGTGCCAGCAGCCCGGGACTAGCGGGAGAGACCCAGTACTTC.

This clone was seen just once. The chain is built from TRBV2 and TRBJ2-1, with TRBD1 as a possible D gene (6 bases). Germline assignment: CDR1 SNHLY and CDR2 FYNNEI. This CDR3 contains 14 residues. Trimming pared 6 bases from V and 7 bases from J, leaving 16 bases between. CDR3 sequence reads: CASRENTGINEQFF. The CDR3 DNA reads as TGTGCCAGCAGGGAAAATACAGGGATAAATGAGCAGTTCTTC.

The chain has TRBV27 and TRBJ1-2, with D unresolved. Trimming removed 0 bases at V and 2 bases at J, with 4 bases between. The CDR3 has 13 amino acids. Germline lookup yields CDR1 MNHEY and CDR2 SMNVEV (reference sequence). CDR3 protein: CASSLSQNYGYTF. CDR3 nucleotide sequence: TGTGCCAGCAGTTTATCCCAGAACTATGGCTACACCTTC.

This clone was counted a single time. In DNA form, the CDR3 reads TGTGCCAGCAGGAGCCAGGGGGAGAACACCGGGGAGCTGTTTTTT. This encodes CASRSQGENTGELFF. The chain combines TRBV28 with TRBJ2-2, with 7 bases identical to TRBD1. CDR3 length equals 15 residues. The junction had 5 bases not matched to a gene; V was cut back by 6 bases and J by 1 base. In germline, CDR1 is MDHEN, CDR2 SYDVKM.